Shown below are 19 T cell receptor beta chains from a single sample sequenced in a study of memory CD4+ T cells and cytomegalovirus serostatus. The sort gate was single viable CD3+CD4+CD8-CD45RO+ cells for memory CD4+ T cells. Repertoires were generated with immunoSEQ multiplex PCR, while TCRdb's copy carries only in-frame clones and drops some. Counted here are some 95,000 clones, 80% occurring once; the ten biggest clones make up 3.6%. Sequenced material: memory CD4+ T cells from blood. These receptors originate from an adult in good health and CMV-seropositive.

A few counts support this clone. The genes are TRBV28 and TRBJ1-1; possible D gene TRBD1, 5 bases. The CDR3 has 12 amino acids. Germline lookup yields CDR1 MDHEN and CDR2 SYDVKM. Trimming removed 3 bases at V and 10 bases at J, with 12 bases between. CDR3 loop: CASSFQGLGAFF. CDR3 DNA sequence: TGTGCCAGCAGTTTTCAGGGCTTAGGAGCTTTCTTT.

The chain has TRBV5-8 and TRBJ1-3; the match to TRBD1 covers 9 bases. J was trimmed by 0 bases and V by 4 bases; bases with no gene match: 8. Per germline, CDR1 SGHTS and CDR2 YDEGEE. The CDR3 contains 17 residues. The CDR3: CASSRDRATFSGNTIYF. The CDR3 bases are TGTGCCAGCAGCAGGGACAGGGCGACTTTCTCTGGAAACACCATATATTTT.

The chain uses TRBV5-1 and TRBJ2-5; 8 bases agree with TRBD1. V gave up 3 bases and J gave up 5 bases; unmatched junction bases: 9. The CDR3 runs to 15 residues. Looked up from germline, CDR1 is SGHRS and CDR2 is YFSETQ. The CDR3 DNA follows: TGCGCCAGCAGCTCCACCCCAGGGGGCACGGAGACCCAGTACTTC. It translates to CASSSTPGGTETQYF.

The genes are TRBV7-8 and TRBJ2-3, with 7 bases matching TRBD2. The CDR3 has 18 amino acids. Germline CDR1 SGHVS, CDR2 FQNEAQ. V lost 4 bases, J lost 0 bases, and 13 bases stayed unmatched. CDR3 nucleotide sequence: TGTGCCAGCAGCTCCAAGCGACGGAGCGGGACTAGCACAGATACGCAGTATTTT. This sequence encodes CASSSKRRSGTSTDTQYF.

The rearrangement links TRBV5-4 to TRBJ1-2, with D tentatively TRBD1 (5 bases). The germline V gene encodes CDR1 SGHNT and CDR2 YYREEE (reference sequence). V lost 4 bases to trimming and J lost 3 bases, with 13 bases between them. This CDR3 is 14 amino acids long. CDR3 in DNA: TGTGCCAGCAGCCCCCAGGGCCCCGACTATGGCTACACCTTC. Translating gives CASSPQGPDYGYTF.

The rearrangement joins TRBV7-9 to TRBJ1-1; a weak D match, TRBD1 (5 bases). Trimming took 4 bases from V and 1 from J, leaving 13 bases between them. Germline CDR1 reads SEHNR; CDR2 reads FQNEAQ (reference sequence). The CDR3 has 15 residues. The CDR3 is CASSSTGAWNTEAFF. CDR3 in DNA: TGTGCCAGCAGCTCGACCGGGGCTTGGAACACTGAAGCTTTCTTT. Full variable domain (outside the CDR3, taken from reference TRBV7-9 and TRBJ1-1): DTGVSQNPRHKITKRGQNVTFRCDPISEHNRLYWYRQTLGQGPEFLTYFQNEAQLEKSRLLSDRFSAERPKGSFSTLEIQRTEQGDSAMYLCASSSTGAWNTEAFFGQGTRLTVV.

The rearrangement uses TRBV5-1 and TRBJ1-2; a possible D gene is TRBD1 (6 bases). The CDR3 has 13 residues. CDR1 and CDR2 (germline): SGHRS, YFSETQ. Trimming shortened V by 3 bases and J by 4 bases, and 10 bases separated the two germline ends. As DNA, the CDR3 is TGCGCCAGCAGCTCCGGGGGCGGCTATGGCTACACCTTC. Protein product: CASSSGGGYGYTF. Variable domain in full (rest from reference TRBV5-1 and TRBJ1-2): KAGVTQTPRYLIKTRGQQVTLSCSPISGHRSVSWYQQTPGQGLQFLFEYFSETQRNKGNFPGRFSGRQFSNSRSEMNVSTLELGDSALYLCASSSGGGYGYTFGSGTRLTVV.

This chain connects TRBV28 to TRBJ1-1; D perhaps matches TRBD1 (5 bases). V was shortened by 6 bases and J by 0 bases, with 14 bases between the two germline ends. This CDR3 is built from 15 residues. In germline, CDR1 is MDHEN, CDR2 SYDVKM. CDR3 in DNA: TGTGCCAGCAGAGTGTGGGGCAGCTTGAACACTGAAGCTTTCTTT. It codes for CASRVWGSLNTEAFF.

This clone is a singleton in its sample. The chain joins TRBV5-1 to TRBJ1-4; D gene uncertain. The CDR3 runs to 14 residues. The V gene lost 5 bases and the J gene lost 8 bases, with 16 bases spanning the gap. CDR1 and CDR2 (germline): SGHRS, YFSETQ. CDR3 nucleotide sequence: TGCGCCAGCAGTTCCGGATTGGGCGGGGAAAAACTGTTTTTT. Protein product: CASSSGLGGEKLFF.

This chain links TRBV27 with TRBJ1-4; possible D gene TRBD1, 5 bases. Per the germline V gene, CDR1 is MNHEY and CDR2 is SMNVEV (reference sequence). This CDR3 contains 13 residues. The germline V and J ends were trimmed by 5 bases and 11 bases, with 15 bases remaining between them. CDR3 nucleotides: TGTGCCAGCAGTCAACCCCCGGGGGGGAAACTGTTTTTT. This gives the protein CASSQPPGGKLFF.

The chain uses TRBV28 and TRBJ1-1; 7 positions match TRBD1. CDR1 MDHEN and CDR2 SYDVKM come from the germline V gene. V dropped 5 bases and J dropped 6; count of bases not matched to a gene: 12. There are 15 residues in the CDR3. The CDR3 DNA sequence: TGTGCCAGCAGTCCTCCGGGACAGTCTATGGCTGAAGCTTTCTTT. The encoded protein is CASSPPGQSMAEAFF.

J is TRBJ2-3 and V is TRBV11-1; a possible D gene is TRBD1 (5 bases). Trimming took 1 base from V and 4 from J, leaving 9 bases between them. The germline V gene has CDR1 SGHAT and CDR2 FQDESV (reference sequence). The CDR3 spans 14 residues. Here the CDR3 DNA reads TGTGCCAGCAGCTTAGGGCCAGGGTCAGATACGCAGTATTTT. This encodes CASSLGPGSDTQYF.

The genes are TRBV18 and TRBJ1-3; the D is unclear. The CDR3 has 16 residues. Per germline, CDR1 KGHSH and CDR2 LQKENI. V shed 2 bases and J shed 0 bases, with 11 bases lying between them. The CDR3 nucleotides read TGTGCCAGCTCACCAGCAGGAGGCTACTCTGGAAACACCATATATTTT. As protein: CASSPAGGYSGNTIYF.

V is TRBV19 and J is TRBJ2-5; D may be TRBD2 (5 bases). V was pared by 6 bases and J by 0 bases, with 17 bases between. The CDR3 is made up of 16 amino acids. From germline, CDR1 is LNHDA and CDR2 SQIVND (reference sequence). The CDR3 reads CASRGKAGAYQETQYF. The CDR3, as DNA: TGTGCCAGTAGGGGAAAGGCGGGTGCGTACCAAGAGACCCAGTACTTC.

This clone has only a few counts. V gene TRBV28 combines with J gene TRBJ1-5; D is perhaps TRBD1 (6 bases). V lost 7 bases and J lost 2, with 18 bases in between. This CDR3 is built from 16 residues. The germline V gene has CDR1 MDHEN and CDR2 SYDVKM. In nucleotides, the CDR3 is TGTGCCAGCATCCGGACCCAGGGGATCGGCAATCAGCCCCAGCATTTT. This sequence encodes CASIRTQGIGNQPQHF. Based on the CDR3 plus reference TRBV28 and TRBJ1-5, the full variable domain is DVKVTQSSRYLVKRTGEKVFLECVQDMDHENMFWYRQDPGLGLRLIYFSYDVKMKEKGDIPEGYSVSREKKERFSLILESASTNQTSMYLCASIRTQGIGNQPQHFGDGTRLSIL.

V usage is TRBV6-5 and J usage is TRBJ2-1; D gene unclear. The CDR3 has 13 residues. Trimming pared 5 bases from V and 0 bases from J, leaving 5 bases between. Germline CDR1 reads MNHEY; CDR2 reads SVGAGI. CDR3 coding DNA: TGTGCCAGCAGTGGTAGCTCCTACAATGAGCAGTTCTTC. It yields the protein CASSGSSYNEQFF.

V usage is TRBV28 and J usage is TRBJ2-4; 7 bases line up with TRBD1. Germline CDR1 reads MDHEN; CDR2 reads SYDVKM. Germline trimming cut 0 bases from V and 0 bases from J; bases unmatched to any gene: 5. The CDR3 contains 17 residues. The CDR3 DNA is TGTGCCAGCAGTTTATGGGGGACAGCCATAGCCAAAAACATTCAGTACTTC. It specifies CASSLWGTAIAKNIQYF.

This sequence joins TRBV4-3 and TRBJ2-1, with TRBD1 matching 9 bases. In germline, CDR1 is LGHNA, CDR2 YSLEER. Trimming removed 4 bases from V and 5 bases from J; junction bases left unmatched: 9. CDR3 size: 16 residues. The CDR3: CASSRRNRGRDNEQFF. DNA for the CDR3: TGCGCCAGCAGCCGCCGCAACAGGGGGCGCGACAATGAGCAGTTCTTC.

This clone was seen only a few times. The chain couples TRBV9 to TRBJ2-3, with no clear D. The germline CDR1 and CDR2 sequences are SGDLS and YYNGEE. Trimming took off 4 bases at V and 6 bases at J, with 12 bases between the two ends. This CDR3 contains 13 residues. CDR3 residues: CASSLNYLDTQYF. CDR3 in DNA: TGTGCCAGCAGCCTCAACTATTTGGATACGCAGTATTTT.